The rows below give T cell receptor beta chains drawn from one sample of a study of OX40 agonist ivuxolimab in advanced cancers. The table came from immunoSEQ multiplex PCR; TCRdb's copy has only in-frame clones and leaves some out. The table has approximately 45,000 clones, approximately 84% seen once; the top ten hold about 16%. The input for sequencing was CD4+ or CD8+ T cells sorted from blood, taken in a trial of the OX40 agonist ivuxolimab. The receptors here all came from an adult with an advanced solid tumor such as melanoma, head and neck, liver or kidney cancer. Both conserved end residues are part of each CDR3. The D gene is left open where the match is weak. Clone size is shown for a subset of rows, as once, few, many or a class of expanded clone.

V gene: TRBV5-1
J gene: TRBJ2-1
D gene: NA
clone size: NA
CDR3 protein: CASSLTVNEQFF
CDR3 DNA: TGCGCCAGCAGCTTGACTGTCAATGAGCAGTTCTTC

V gene: TRBV6-9
J gene: TRBJ1-2
D gene: NA
clone size: once
CDR3 protein: CASSYSYDYGYTF
CDR3 DNA: TGTGCCAGCAGTTACTCGTACGACTATGGCTACACCTTC

V gene: TRBV7-9
J gene: TRBJ2-7
D gene: NA
clone size: NA
CDR3 protein: CASSPPDYEQYF
CDR3 DNA: TGTGCCAGCAGCCCACCAGACTACGAGCAGTACTTC

V gene: TRBV19
J gene: TRBJ2-2
D gene: TRBD2
clone size: NA
CDR3 protein: CASSPSGTSGVTGELFF
CDR3 DNA: TGTGCCAGTAGCCCATCCGGGACTAGCGGGGTGACCGGGGAGCTGTTTTTT

V gene: TRBV7-6
J gene: TRBJ2-2
D gene: NA
clone size: NA
CDR3 protein: CASSSTGHTGELFF
CDR3 DNA: TGTGCCAGCAGCTCAACAGGGCACACCGGGGAGCTGTTTTTT

V gene: TRBV6-5
J gene: TRBJ2-2
D gene: NA
clone size: NA
CDR3 protein: CASSYDDRFTGELFF
CDR3 DNA: TGTGCCAGCAGTTACGACGACAGATTCACCGGGGAGCTGTTTTTT

V gene: TRBV27
J gene: TRBJ2-1
D gene: TRBD2
clone size: NA
CDR3 protein: CASSSAPGTSHHEQFF
CDR3 DNA: TGTGCCAGCAGTTCCGCCCCCGGGACTAGCCACCATGAGCAGTTCTTC

V gene: TRBV2
J gene: TRBJ2-3
D gene: NA
clone size: NA
CDR3 protein: CASSEGSGKNTDTQYF
CDR3 DNA: TGTGCCAGCAGTGAAGGGTCAGGGAAGAACACAGATACGCAGTATTTT

V gene: TRBV28
J gene: TRBJ2-1
D gene: NA
clone size: NA
CDR3 protein: CASSLYNEQFF
CDR3 DNA: TGTGCCAGCAGTTTATACAATGAGCAGTTCTTC

V gene: TRBV4-1
J gene: TRBJ2-1
D gene: NA
clone size: NA
CDR3 protein: CASSQVQGYNEQFF
CDR3 DNA: TGCGCCAGCAGCCAAGTTCAGGGGTACAATGAGCAGTTCTTC

V gene: TRBV28
J gene: TRBJ2-7
D gene: TRBD2
clone size: NA
CDR3 protein: CASSAAGDGYEQYF
CDR3 DNA: TGTGCCAGCTCTGCGGCGGGAGATGGCTACGAGCAGTACTTC

V gene: TRBV5-6
J gene: TRBJ1-5
D gene: NA
clone size: NA
CDR3 protein: CASSYTGGGPQHF
CDR3 DNA: TGTGCCAGCAGCTATACCGGTGGGGGGCCCCAGCATTTT

V gene: TRBV6-5
J gene: TRBJ2-4
D gene: TRBD1
clone size: NA
CDR3 protein: CASSNDRVNIQYF
CDR3 DNA: TGTGCCAGCAGTAACGACAGGGTCAACATTCAGTACTTC

V gene: TRBV30
J gene: TRBJ2-7
D gene: NA
clone size: NA
CDR3 protein: CAWEAGQYEQYF
CDR3 DNA: TGTGCCTGGGAGGCAGGGCAGTACGAGCAGTACTTC

V gene: TRBV6-5
J gene: TRBJ1-1
D gene: TRBD1
clone size: NA
CDR3 protein: CASYRGDEAFF
CDR3 DNA: TGTGCCAGCTACAGGGGAGACGAAGCTTTCTTT

V gene: TRBV4-2
J gene: TRBJ1-2
D gene: NA
clone size: NA
CDR3 protein: CASSQDGTGLLYGYTF
CDR3 DNA: TGTGCCAGCAGCCAAGACGGAACAGGGCTTCTCTATGGCTACACCTTC